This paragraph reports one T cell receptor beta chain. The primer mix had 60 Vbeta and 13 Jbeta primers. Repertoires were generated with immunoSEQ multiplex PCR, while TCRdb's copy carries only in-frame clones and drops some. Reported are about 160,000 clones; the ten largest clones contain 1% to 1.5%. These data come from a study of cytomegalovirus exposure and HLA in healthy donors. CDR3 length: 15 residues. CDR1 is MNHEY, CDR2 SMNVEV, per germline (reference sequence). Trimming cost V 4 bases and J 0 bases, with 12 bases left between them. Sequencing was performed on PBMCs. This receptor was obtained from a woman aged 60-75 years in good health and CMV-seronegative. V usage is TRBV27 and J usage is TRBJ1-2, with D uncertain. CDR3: CASSSLTDSNYGYTF. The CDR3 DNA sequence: TGTGCCAGCAGTTCCCTGACGGACTCTAACTATGGCTACACCTTC.